This TCR beta chain was recorded in a study of CD8 T cells in ankylosing spondylitis. TCRdb analysed the 5' RACE reads with MiXCR anew, one entry per CDR3 protein. This sample has under 150,000 distinct CDR3 sequences, with approximately 10% found just once. Germline CDR1 reads SGHNT; CDR2 reads YENEEA. The CDR3 loop spans 14 amino acids. Trimming cost V 3 bases and J 0 bases, with 6 bases left between them. The TCR was taken from a female donor with ankylosing spondylitis or in good health (not recorded which). The specimen sequenced was blood, either unsorted or a sorted T cell fraction (not recorded which). V is TRBV11-3 and J is TRBJ1-3; D unresolved. CDR3 sequence: CASSLPVSGNTIYF. CDR3 sequence (DNA): TGTGCCAGCAGCTTGCCTGTCTCTGGAAACACCATATATTTT. Full variable domain (rest looked up from reference TRBV11-3 and TRBJ1-3): EAGVVQSPRYKIIEKKQPVAFWCNPISGHNTLYWYLQNLGQGPELLIRYENEEAVDDSQLPKDRFSAERLKGVDSTLKIQPAELGDSAVYLCASSLPVSGNTIYFGEGSWLTVV.